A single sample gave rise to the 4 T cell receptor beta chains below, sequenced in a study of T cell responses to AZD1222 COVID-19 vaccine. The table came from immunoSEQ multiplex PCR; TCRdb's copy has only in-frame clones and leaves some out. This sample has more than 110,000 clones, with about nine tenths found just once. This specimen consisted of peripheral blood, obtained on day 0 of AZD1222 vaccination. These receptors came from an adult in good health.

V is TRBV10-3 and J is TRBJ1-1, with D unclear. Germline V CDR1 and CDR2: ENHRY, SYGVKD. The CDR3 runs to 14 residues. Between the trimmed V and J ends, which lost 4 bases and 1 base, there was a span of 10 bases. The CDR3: CAISGEAGNTEAFF. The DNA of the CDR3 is TGTGCCATCAGTGGTGAGGCCGGGAACACTGAAGCTTTCTTT.

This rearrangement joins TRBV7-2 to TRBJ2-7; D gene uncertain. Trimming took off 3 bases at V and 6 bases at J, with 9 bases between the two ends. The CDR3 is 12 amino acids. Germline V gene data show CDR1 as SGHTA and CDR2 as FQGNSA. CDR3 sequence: CASSLVGSEQYF. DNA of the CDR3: TGTGCCAGCAGCTTGGTAGGGTCCGAGCAGTACTTC.

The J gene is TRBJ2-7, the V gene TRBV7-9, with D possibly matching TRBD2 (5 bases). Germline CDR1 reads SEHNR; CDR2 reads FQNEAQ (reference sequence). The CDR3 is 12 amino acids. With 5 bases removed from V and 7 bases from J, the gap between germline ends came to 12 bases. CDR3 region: CASSRDVWEQYF. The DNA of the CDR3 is TGTGCCAGCAGCCGGGATGTGTGGGAGCAGTACTTC.

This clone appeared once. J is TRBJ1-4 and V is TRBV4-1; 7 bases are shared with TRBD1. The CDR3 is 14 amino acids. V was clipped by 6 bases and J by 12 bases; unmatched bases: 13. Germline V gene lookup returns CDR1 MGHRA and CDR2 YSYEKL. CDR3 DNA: TGCGCCAGCAGTCGGAGGGACCAGGGGGAGGAACTGTTTTTT. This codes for CASSRRDQGEELFF.